The rows below give T cell receptor beta chains drawn from one sample of a study of T cell repertoires in cytomegalovirus infection. MiXCR, applied by TCRdb to the reads, yields one record per CDR3 protein. Of 900,000 to 950,000 distinct CDR3 sequences in the sample, roughly 30% were seen once. Antigens for these TCRs are unknown. The sample consisted of cultured CD8+ T cells from PBMCs, taken from culture after CMV antigen stimulation. The receptors were gathered from a human donor in good health (CMV status not recorded). Some clones in this sample may be carry-over from other donors' samples. Both conserved end residues are part of each CDR3. A D gene is named only where the DNA matches it firmly. Clone size is shown for a subset of rows, as once, few, many or a class of expanded clone.

J | size | V | D | length | DNA | CDR3
TRBJ1-1 | many | TRBV7-9 | . | 14 | TGTGCCAGCAGCTTTGGCCCAGTGAACACTGAAGCTTTCTTT | CASSFGPVNTEAFF
TRBJ2-4 | . | TRBV27 | . | 13 | TGTGCCAGCAGTTTATCAGGGATTAACATTCAGTACTTC | CASSLSGINIQYF
TRBJ2-7 | . | TRBV7-4 | . | 16 | TGTGCCAGCAGCCTCCACCGGGGACAAAGGGTCGGCGAGCAGTACTTC | CASSLHRGQRVGEQYF
TRBJ2-2 | . | TRBV15 | . | 14 | TGTGCCACCAGCTCCCCCGGGACTCCCGGGGAGCTGTTTTTT | CATSSPGTPGELFF
TRBJ1-5 | few | TRBV27 | . | 13 | TGTGCCAGCAGTCAGGGCAGGGAACAGCCCCAGCATTTT | CASSQGREQPQHF
TRBJ1-6 | few | TRBV6-1 | TRBD1 | 15 | TGTGCCAGCTTAAGTAGGGACAGCCTTAATTCACCCCTCCACTTT | CASLSRDSLNSPLHF
TRBJ1-5 | . | TRBV24-1 | . | 13 | TGTGCCACCAAAGGCACGGGCAATCAGCCCCAGCATTTT | CATKGTGNQPQHF
TRBJ2-1 | . | TRBV27 | TRBD2 | 13 | TGTGCCATCCCAAGCGGGGCTTACAATGAGCAGTTCTTC | CAIPSGAYNEQFF
TRBJ2-1 | many | TRBV7-2 | TRBD2 | 17 | TGTGCCAGCAGCTTAGGAATCCCCAGCGGGGGGAGCAATGAGCAGTTCTTC | CASSLGIPSGGSNEQFF
TRBJ2-3 | few | TRBV12-3/TRBV12-4 | . | 15 | TGTGCCAGCAAAACGGGACCCGGCAGGACAGATACGCAGTATTTT | CASKTGPGRTDTQYF
TRBJ1-1 | few | TRBV15 | . | 15 | TGTGCCACCAGCAGAGCGACCGGCAGTAGCCCTGAAGCTTTCTTT | CATSRATGSSPEAFF
TRBJ1-1 | . | TRBV19 | . | 16 | TGTGCCAGTAGTATAGATTGGGGCGTAGTAGACACTGAAGCTTTCTTT | CASSIDWGVVDTEAFF
TRBJ2-1 | few | TRBV6-2/TRBV6-3 | . | 14 | TGTGCCAGCAGCCGTACTAGTTTGTGGAATGAGCAGTTCTTC | CASSRTSLWNEQFF
TRBJ1-1 | . | TRBV19 | . | 16 | TGTGCCAGTAGTATTGGAGATCAGCCGAAGGACACTGAAGCTTTCTTT | CASSIGDQPKDTEAFF
TRBJ1-5 | . | TRBV4-1 | . | 15 | TGCGCCAGCAGCCAAGATGGACTTAGCAATCAGCCCCAGCATTTT | CASSQDGLSNQPQHF
TRBJ2-3 | few | TRBV5-1 | TRBD2 | 15 | TGCGCCAGCAGCAAGCGGGGGGGCGTCACAGATACGCAGTATTTT | CASSKRGGVTDTQYF
TRBJ2-5 | . | TRBV11-2 | TRBD2 | 16 | TGTGCCAGCAGTAGCGGGACTAGCGGACGTTTTGAGACCCAGTACTTC | CASSSGTSGRFETQYF
TRBJ2-7 | many | TRBV6-1 | TRBD1 | 14 | TGTGCCAGCAGACAGGGGTTAGGCTCCTACGAGCAGTACTTC | CASRQGLGSYEQYF
TRBJ2-2 | once | TRBV5-4 | TRBD2 | 15 | TGTGCCAGCAGGTCTAGCGGGGAGAGCACCGGGGAGCTGTTTTTT | CASRSSGESTGELFF
TRBJ1-3 | few | TRBV6-4 | . | 17 | TGTGCCAGCAGTGAAGGGGCAGGGCGTAACTTTGGAAACACCATATATTTT | CASSEGAGRNFGNTIYF
TRBJ1-2 | . | TRBV19 | TRBD1 | 15 | TGTGCCAGTAGTATCGACAGGGCTAGCGGCTATGGCTACACCTTC | CASSIDRASGYGYTF
TRBJ1-5 | . | TRBV6-6 | . | 13 | TGTGCCAGTACAGGGAACAGCAATCAGCCCCAGCATTTT | CASTGNSNQPQHF
TRBJ1-1 | . | TRBV10-3 | . | 13 | TGTGCCATCAGATGGACGGACGACACTGAAGCTTTCTTT | CAIRWTDDTEAFF
TRBJ1-1 | . | TRBV2 | . | 15 | TGTGCCAGCAGTGATGGGGGGACTAGTCTCGGTTTGGCTTTCTTT | CASSDGGTSLGLAFF
TRBJ2-2 | few | TRBV6-4 | . | 15 | TGTGCCAGCAGTGACTCGACCCTGAACACCGGGGAGCTGTTTTTT | CASSDSTLNTGELFF
TRBJ1-1 | . | TRBV6-8 | . | 15 | TGTGCCAGCAGTTATCAACAAGGGGAAGGGACTGAAGCTTTCTTT | CASSYQQGEGTEAFF
TRBJ1-5 | few | TRBV4-2 | . | 15 | TGTGCCAGCAGCCAATCGGTGGGTTCCAATCAGCCCCAGCATTTT | CASSQSVGSNQPQHF
TRBJ2-1 | . | TRBV6-8 | . | 13 | TGTGTCAGCAGTTACGGGACCAGGGGTGAGCAGTTCTTC | CVSSYGTRGEQFF
TRBJ1-1 | few | TRBV6-6 | . | 19 | TGTGCCAGCAGTTACTTAGAGGGTTCCGTGACACCAATGAACACTGAAGCTTTCTTT | CASSYLEGSVTPMNTEAFF
TRBJ2-3 | . | TRBV27 | TRBD2 | 16 | TGTGCCAGCAGTTTGATAGGCGGGGGAAAAACAGATACGCAGTATTTT | CASSLIGGGKTDTQYF
TRBJ1-5 | . | TRBV5-1 | . | 15 | TGCGCCAGCAGCTTGGGGTCGGGGGCTAATCAGCCCCAGCATTTT | CASSLGSGANQPQHF
TRBJ1-5 | few | TRBV24-1 | . | 14 | TGTGCCACCAGTGACCACGGACAGAATCAGCCCCAGCATTTT | CATSDHGQNQPQHF
TRBJ1-2 | few | TRBV7-9 | . | 14 | TGTGCCAGCAGCCCGATCATCCCCCAGGGTGGCTACACCTTC | CASSPIIPQGGYTF
TRBJ2-1 | . | TRBV5-6 | . | 15 | TGTGCCAGCAGCGTCCGGGACGGCCCCCGAGAAGAGCAGTTCTTC | CASSVRDGPREEQFF
TRBJ2-2 | once | TRBV29-1 | TRBD1 | 16 | TGCAGCGTTGAGGGTACCGGGACAGGGGCCTACGGGGAGCTGTTTTTT | CSVEGTGTGAYGELFF
TRBJ1-4 | . | TRBV25-1 | . | 15 | TGTGCCAGCAGTGAATACCAGGGCATAAATGAAAAACTGTTTTTT | CASSEYQGINEKLFF
TRBJ1-5 | once | TRBV2 | . | 14 | TGTGCCAGCAGTGAAGTGGATAGTGATCAGCCCCAGCATTTT | CASSEVDSDQPQHF
TRBJ2-1 | . | TRBV19 | TRBD1 | 15 | TGTGCCAGTAGACTCCGGGACAGGGGCTTCGATGAGCAGTTCTTC | CASRLRDRGFDEQFF
TRBJ1-2 | few | TRBV20-1 | . | 12 | TGCAGTTCCCCGGCAGGCGTCTATGGCTACACCTTC | CSSPAGVYGYTF
TRBJ1-1 | . | TRBV12-3/TRBV12-4 | . | 16 | TGTGCCAGCAGTTTTTATGGATCGATCCCAAACACTGAAGCTTTCTTT | CASSFYGSIPNTEAFF
TRBJ1-1 | few | TRBV12-3/TRBV12-4 | . | 13 | TGTGCCAGCAGTTTAGCGGTTGGAGCTGAAGCTTTCTTT | CASSLAVGAEAFF
TRBJ1-2 | many | TRBV29-1 | TRBD1 | 12 | TGCAGCGTTACCGGACAGGACGGTGGCTACACCTTC | CSVTGQDGGYTF
TRBJ2-2 | few | TRBV27 | . | 14 | TGTGCCAGCAGTCCTGCCCAGAGCACCGGGGAGCTGTTTTTT | CASSPAQSTGELFF
TRBJ2-3 | many | TRBV28 | . | 15 | TGTGCCAGCAGTTTATGGGGACCCAGCACAGATACGCAGTATTTT | CASSLWGPSTDTQYF
TRBJ1-3 | . | TRBV7-6 | . | 14 | TGTGCCAGCAGCCCAGTAAGAGCGGGAAACACCATATATTTT | CASSPVRAGNTIYF
TRBJ2-1 | few | TRBV19 | TRBD1 | 14 | TGTGCCAGTAGTATTACAGGGGGAGACAATGAGCAGTTCTTC | CASSITGGDNEQFF
TRBJ1-4 | few | TRBV6-5 | . | 16 | TGTGCCAGCAGTTACTCGACCTCGAGGACTAATGAAAAACTGTTTTTT | CASSYSTSRTNEKLFF
TRBJ1-1 | few | TRBV7-9 | TRBD1 | 15 | TGTGCCAGCAGCGCCCAGGGGGCCGCGAACACTGAAGCTTTCTTT | CASSAQGAANTEAFF